The rows below give T cell receptor beta chains drawn from one sample of a study of blood T cell repertoires in COVID-19. Data came from immunoSEQ multiplex PCR; TCRdb stores just in-frame clones and leaves some out. The profile shows 100,000 to 150,000 clones, over 60% of them singletons. The sample consisted of peripheral blood. The receptors derive from a man aged 35 to 55 with active or convalescent COVID-19. Each CDR3 is given with its conserved first and last residue. The order of the fields is J gene, D gene, clone size, V gene, CDR3 DNA, CDR3 protein. A D gene is named only where the DNA matches it firmly. The listing skips clone size in some rows; elsewhere it reads once, few, many or a size class.

j_call: TRBJ2-1
d_call: TRBD1
clone_size: .
v_call: TRBV5-1
cdr3_nt: TGCGCCAGCAGCTTAGGTCGGGGACAGGACTACAATGAGCAGTTCTTC
cdr3_aa: CASSLGRGQDYNEQFF

j_call: TRBJ1-2
d_call: TRBD1
clone_size: .
v_call: TRBV10-3
cdr3_nt: TGTGCCATCAGTGTCGACAGGGTAGGGGATTTTGGCTACACCTTC
cdr3_aa: CAISVDRVGDFGYTF

j_call: TRBJ2-3
d_call: .
clone_size: .
v_call: TRBV19
cdr3_nt: TGTGCCAGTAGTGCGGGCATTAGCACAGATACGCAGTATTTT
cdr3_aa: CASSAGISTDTQYF

j_call: TRBJ1-1
d_call: TRBD1
clone_size: few
v_call: TRBV11-2
cdr3_nt: TGTGCCAGCAGCTGGGGACAGTCGAACACTGAAGCTTTCTTT
cdr3_aa: CASSWGQSNTEAFF

j_call: TRBJ1-5
d_call: TRBD1
clone_size: .
v_call: TRBV6-6
cdr3_nt: TGTGCCAGCAGTCCCGACAGGGGAGGCAATCAGCCCCAGCATTTT
cdr3_aa: CASSPDRGGNQPQHF

j_call: TRBJ2-7
d_call: .
clone_size: .
v_call: TRBV28
cdr3_nt: TGTGCCAGCACAGGACAGAGCCCCTACGAGCAGTACTTC
cdr3_aa: CASTGQSPYEQYF

j_call: TRBJ1-1
d_call: .
clone_size: .
v_call: TRBV2
cdr3_nt: TGTGCCAGCAGTGAATTCGGTGTCGACACTGAAGCTTTCTTT
cdr3_aa: CASSEFGVDTEAFF

j_call: TRBJ2-7
d_call: TRBD1
clone_size: once
v_call: TRBV28
cdr3_nt: TGTGCCAGCAGTCGGACAGGGGGCCGTTACGAGCAGTACTTC
cdr3_aa: CASSRTGGRYEQYF

j_call: TRBJ1-3
d_call: TRBD1
clone_size: once
v_call: TRBV2
cdr3_nt: TGTGCCAGCAGTCAGGACAGGGGGGACACCATATATTTT
cdr3_aa: CASSQDRGDTIYF

j_call: TRBJ2-5
d_call: TRBD2
clone_size: .
v_call: TRBV11-3
cdr3_nt: TGTGCCAGCAGCTCTAGCGGGGGCGAGACCCAGTACTTC
cdr3_aa: CASSSSGGETQYF

j_call: TRBJ2-5
d_call: .
clone_size: .
v_call: TRBV6-5
cdr3_nt: TGTGCCAGCAGTCGAAAGGGGTTGCGGCAAGAGACCCAGTACTTC
cdr3_aa: CASSRKGLRQETQYF

j_call: TRBJ1-2
d_call: TRBD1
clone_size: .
v_call: TRBV11-2
cdr3_nt: TGTGCCAGCAGCTTGGGACAGTACTATGGCTACACCTTC
cdr3_aa: CASSLGQYYGYTF

j_call: TRBJ2-1
d_call: TRBD2
clone_size: .
v_call: TRBV6-2/TRBV6-3
cdr3_nt: TGTGCCAGCAGTCACCCGGGACTAGCTTACAATGAGCAGTTCTTC
cdr3_aa: CASSHPGLAYNEQFF

j_call: TRBJ2-2
d_call: .
clone_size: once
v_call: TRBV30
cdr3_nt: TGTGCCTGGAGAGAGGGTTATACCGGGGAGCTGTTTTTT
cdr3_aa: CAWREGYTGELFF

j_call: TRBJ2-1
d_call: .
clone_size: once
v_call: TRBV20-1
cdr3_nt: TGCAGTGCTAGTAACGGGGGTTCTGAGCAGTTCTTC
cdr3_aa: CSASNGGSEQFF

j_call: TRBJ1-5
d_call: .
clone_size: .
v_call: TRBV2
cdr3_nt: TGTGCCAGCAGTGAATTACGGGGGGATAGCAATCAGCCCCAGCATTTT
cdr3_aa: CASSELRGDSNQPQHF